The rows below give T cell receptor beta chains drawn from one sample of a study of CD8 T cells in Susac syndrome. TCRdb ran MiXCR on the immunoSEQ multiplex PCR reads and lists one entry per CDR3 protein. Of about 240,000 distinct CDR3 sequences listed, 90% to 96% are singletons. The sequencing sample was made of CD4+ T cells from PBMCs. These receptors all come from a human donor with Susac syndrome. Each CDR3 is given with its conserved first and last residue. The D gene is left open where the match is weak. Size is omitted from some rows. Given values are once, few, many or a class for expanded clones.

TGTGCCAGCAGCCCTGGACAGATGAACACCGGGGAGCTGTTTTTT CASSPGQMNTGELFF TRBV3-1 . . TRBJ2-2
TGTGCCAGCAGGGGAGATTACAATGAGCAGTTCTTC CASRGDYNEQFF TRBV25-1 . . TRBJ2-1
TGCAGTGCACACAGGGGGATCGGAAACACCATATATTTT CSAHRGIGNTIYF TRBV20-1 TRBD1 . TRBJ1-3
TGTGCCAGCAGTTTACACAGGGCTGGGATGGTGGGGGGTCCGAGCTCCTACGAGCAGTACTTC CASSLHRAGMVGGPSSYEQYF TRBV12-3/TRBV12-4 . . TRBJ2-7
TGTGCCAGCAGCTTAATCCCGGGGCAGAAAAACATTCAGTACTTC CASSLIPGQKNIQYF TRBV7-9 . . TRBJ2-4
TGTGCCAGCAAGTGGGAGGCGGTCAACAATGAGCAGTTCTTC CASKWEAVNNEQFF TRBV6-4 . once TRBJ2-1
TGTGCCATCAGTGAAAGAGGAGATCAGCCCCAGCATTTT CAISERGDQPQHF TRBV10-3 . . TRBJ1-5
TGCAGTGCTAGAGCGAGACAGGGAACAGAGACCCAGTACTTC CSARARQGTETQYF TRBV20-1 TRBD1 . TRBJ2-5
TGCGCCAGCGGTCAGGCAGGGCCCCAAGAGACCCAGTACTTC CASGQAGPQETQYF TRBV5-1 . . TRBJ2-5
TGTGCCAGCAGTTTAGCGGGGGGCACTGAAGCTTTCTTT CASSLAGGTEAFF TRBV27 . . TRBJ1-1
TGTGCCAGCAGCCCACCGGGTCCCTATGGCTACACCTTC CASSPPGPYGYTF TRBV28 . . TRBJ1-2
TGCAGTGCTATTGTGCGGGAGCGCAAGGAGACCCAGTACTTC CSAIVRERKETQYF TRBV20-1 TRBD2 . TRBJ2-5
TGTGCCACCAGCAGAGGAGGGCTCGATGAGCAGTTCTTC CATSRGGLDEQFF TRBV15 . . TRBJ2-1
TGTGCCAGCAGGGGCGGGATCTCCTACAATGAGCAGTTCTTC CASRGGISYNEQFF TRBV2 . . TRBJ2-1
TGCAGTGCTATAGCGGGAGCCCCCGACAATGAGCAGTTCTTC CSAIAGAPDNEQFF TRBV20-1 TRBD2 . TRBJ2-1
TGCAGTGCTAGAGATCCCCTGACAGGCTACGAGCAGTACTTC CSARDPLTGYEQYF TRBV20-1 . . TRBJ2-7
TGCAGTGCTAGTAGGGGGGCTGGTGTCGAGCAGTACTTC CSASRGAGVEQYF TRBV20-1 . . TRBJ2-7
TGTGCCAGCAGCCCTGGGAGGTCAGGGGCCGGGGCCAACGTCCTGACTTTC CASSPGRSGAGANVLTF TRBV4-2 . . TRBJ2-6
TGTGCCAGCAGCTTATTCTCAGGACGGTCGGATGAGCAGTTCTTC CASSLFSGRSDEQFF TRBV7-9 . . TRBJ2-1
TGTGCCAGCAGTGTAATACAGAAGAACACTGAAGCTTTCTTT CASSVIQKNTEAFF TRBV2 . . TRBJ1-1
TGTGCCAGCAGTTTAGGACAACTTAACTATGGCTACACCTTC CASSLGQLNYGYTF TRBV28 . . TRBJ1-2
TGTGCCAGCCTGGATACTGGGGCCAACGTCCTGACTTTC CASLDTGANVLTF TRBV28 . . TRBJ2-6
TGTGCCGTCTCCGGACTCTTCTCCTACAATGAGCAGTTCTTC CAVSGLFSYNEQFF TRBV30 . . TRBJ2-1
TGCAGTGCACCTGCCGGGGGACCAGAGGGTGGGGCTCAGTACTTC CSAPAGGPEGGAQYF TRBV20-1 . . TRBJ2-4
TGTGCCAGCAGCTTAGCGTCGGAGAACTATGGCTACACCTTC CASSLASENYGYTF TRBV7-9 . . TRBJ1-2
TGCAGCGTTGGGTCAGGGGCTCTGGAGACCCAGTACTTC CSVGSGALETQYF TRBV29-1 . . TRBJ2-5
TGTGCCAGCTCACCAACGGAGGATTACAATCAGCCCCAGCATTTT CASSPTEDYNQPQHF TRBV18 . . TRBJ1-5
TGTGCCAGCAGTTACAGGCCCCCGGCATTGGGTAGGGCCTACGAGCAGTACTTC CASSYRPPALGRAYEQYF TRBV6-5 . once TRBJ2-7
TGTGCCAGCAGAGTAGGATACGAGCAGTACTTC CASRVGYEQYF TRBV2 . . TRBJ2-7
TGTGCCTGGAGTCAGGAAACAGATACGCAGTATTTT CAWSQETDTQYF TRBV30 . . TRBJ2-3
TGCAGTGCTCACACTAGCGGGAGGGACGAGCAGTACTTC CSAHTSGRDEQYF TRBV20-1 TRBD2 few TRBJ2-7
TGCAGCGTCCCGGACAGGGCCAACCAAGAGACCCAGTACTTC CSVPDRANQETQYF TRBV29-1 TRBD1 . TRBJ2-5
TGTGCCAGCAGCCAAGACCGAACAGGGGGAGATACGCAGTATTTT CASSQDRTGGDTQYF TRBV4-2 TRBD1 . TRBJ2-3
TGTGCCAGCAGCCGTTTTTCGAGCGGGGCCCCCAATGAGCAGTTCTTC CASSRFSSGAPNEQFF TRBV7-9 TRBD2 . TRBJ2-1
TGTGCCAGCAGTCTGATGCTAGCGGAGACCTACGAGCAGTACTTC CASSLMLAETYEQYF TRBV12-3/TRBV12-4 TRBD2 . TRBJ2-7
TGCAGTGCTGAACAGAGGGCAGGTCACGACAACACCATATATTTT CSAEQRAGHDNTIYF TRBV20-1 . . TRBJ1-3
TGCAGTTCAGGGGCCGAGCAGTTCTTC CSSGAEQFF TRBV20-1 . . TRBJ2-1
TGTGCCAGCAGTTCCCTGGCCCAAGGCTACGAGCAGTACTTC CASSSLAQGYEQYF TRBV12-3/TRBV12-4 . . TRBJ2-7
TGTGCCAGCAGCTTAGCCGGCGGGGTGGAGCGGGAGCTGTTTTTT CASSLAGGVERELFF TRBV7-9 . . TRBJ2-2
TGTGCCAGCAGCCGGACAGGGAGAGATCAGCCCCAGCATTTT CASSRTGRDQPQHF TRBV6-2/TRBV6-3 TRBD1 . TRBJ1-5
TGTGCCAGCAGCCAATTGAGCGGGGGTTCCTACAATGAGCAGTTCTTC CASSQLSGGSYNEQFF TRBV4-2 TRBD2 . TRBJ2-1
TGCAGTGCTAGAGAGGGGGCCAGGGGAGAGACCCAGTACTTC CSAREGARGETQYF TRBV20-1 . once TRBJ2-5
TGTGCCACCGAAGGGGACACCGGGGAGCTGTTTTTT CATEGDTGELFF TRBV24-1 . . TRBJ2-2
TGTGCCAGCAGCTCCCCCGGCAGCTTCTACAATGAGCAGTTCTTC CASSSPGSFYNEQFF TRBV7-9 . . TRBJ2-1
TGCGCCAGCAGCAGGGGGATGTGGAACACTGAAGCTTTCTTT CASSRGMWNTEAFF TRBV5-1 . . TRBJ1-1
TGTGCCTGGAACGGGGGCTCCTACGAGCAGTACTTC CAWNGGSYEQYF TRBV30 . . TRBJ2-7
TGTGCCAGCAGTAGGGCTAGCGCGGCAGATACGCAGTATTTT CASSRASAADTQYF TRBV6-4 . . TRBJ2-3
TGTGCCAGCAGCTTAACGTCGGGCGGGAGTACCTACAATGAGCAGTTCTTC CASSLTSGGSTYNEQFF TRBV7-3 TRBD2 . TRBJ2-1
TGCGCCAGCAGCGAGACAGACTACGAGCAGTACTTC CASSETDYEQYF TRBV5-1 . . TRBJ2-7
TGTGCCAGCAGCTTACGACTGTTAAGCGGGGAAGAGACCCAGTACTTC CASSLRLLSGEETQYF TRBV14 TRBD2 . TRBJ2-5
TGTGCCAGCAGTTACCGAACAGGGGGCTCGGGCTATGGCTACACCTTC CASSYRTGGSGYGYTF TRBV6-5 TRBD1 . TRBJ1-2
TGTGCCAGCAGTGGGCAGAGGGACCCGGGGATCGAGACCCAGTACTTC CASSGQRDPGIETQYF TRBV9 . . TRBJ2-5
TGTGCCTGGAGTGAAGGACTCGGCGAGCAGTACTTC CAWSEGLGEQYF TRBV30 . . TRBJ2-7
TGTGCCAGCTGTGCCCCAGGCAGGGGTCTCTTC CASCAPGRGLF TRBV25-1 . . TRBJ2-7
TGTGCCTGGAGGATGGAATACAATGAGCAGTTCTTC CAWRMEYNEQFF TRBV30 . . TRBJ2-1